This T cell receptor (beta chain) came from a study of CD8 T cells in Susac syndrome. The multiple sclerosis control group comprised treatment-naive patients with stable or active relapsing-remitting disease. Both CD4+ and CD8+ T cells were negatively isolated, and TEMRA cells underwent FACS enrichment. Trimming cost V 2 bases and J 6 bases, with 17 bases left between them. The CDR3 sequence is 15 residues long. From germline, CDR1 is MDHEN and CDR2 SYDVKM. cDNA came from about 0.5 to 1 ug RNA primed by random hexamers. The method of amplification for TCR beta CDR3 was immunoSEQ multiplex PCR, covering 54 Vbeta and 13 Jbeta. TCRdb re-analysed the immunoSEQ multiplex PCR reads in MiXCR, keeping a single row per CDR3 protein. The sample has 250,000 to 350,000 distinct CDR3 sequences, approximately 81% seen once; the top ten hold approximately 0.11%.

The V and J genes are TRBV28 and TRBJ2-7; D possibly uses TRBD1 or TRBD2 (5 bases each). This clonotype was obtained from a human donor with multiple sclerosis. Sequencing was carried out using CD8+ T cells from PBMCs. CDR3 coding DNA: TGTGCCAGCAGTTTAGGGACGCATACGCTGGTCGAGCAGTACTTC. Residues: CASSLGTHTLVEQYF.